Detailed here is one T cell receptor (beta chain). The antigen is not known. This sample was included in a study of T cell clonotyping in hematopoietic cell transplantation. CDR3 length equals 14 residues. CDR1 SGDLS and CDR2 YYNGEE come from the germline V gene. V lost 4 bases and J lost 8; bases outside the gene matches: 10. Study-wide results and caveats: Graft donor and pretransplant recipient Inverse Simpson Index values predicted broader posttransplant TCR diversity. Recipient TCR diversity dropped after transplant; expanded clonotypes rose from day 30 to 180. No sorting was done, leaving CD4 and CD8 contributions mixed.

TCRdb's copy holds only in-frame clones and misses some; the assay was immunoSEQ multiplex PCR. This table has approximately 42,000 clones, around 95% appearing once. The chain employs TRBV9 and TRBJ1-2; TRBD1 matches 8 bases. The TCR originated in a young man in good health. Some clones in this sample may be carry-over from other donors' samples. The sequenced sample was peripheral blood mononuclear cells. CDR3 in DNA: TGTGCCAGCAGCCCCCACGACAGGGGAGGAGGCTACACCTTC. It codes for CASSPHDRGGGYTF.